The 6 T cell receptor beta chains below come from one sample, sequenced in a study of T cells after yellow fever vaccination. MiXCR was run by TCRdb on the 5' RACE reads, yielding one entry per CDR3 protein. In the table there are about 350,000 distinct CDR3 sequences, over 4% of which are singletons. The sequences come from PBMCs, collected 5 days after the yellow fever booster vaccination. These receptors all come from a man younger than 30 who received the YFV17D yellow fever vaccine.

The V call is TRBV19, the J call TRBJ1-2; D might be TRBD1 (5 bases). The V and J ends lost 11 bases and 4 bases respectively, with 14 bases between them. The CDR3 is made up of 12 amino acids. Germline V gives CDR1 LNHDA, CDR2 SQIVND (reference sequence). This CDR3 is CAGGGPLYGYTF. In DNA, the CDR3 is TGTGCCGGGGGGGGACCCCTCTATGGCTACACCTTC.

This clonotype was counted ten times or more. The V gene is TRBV5-1, the J gene TRBJ2-1, with D possibly matching TRBD2 (5 bases). Trimming cost V 2 bases and J 0 bases, with 9 bases left between them. Germline CDR1 and CDR2: SGHRS and YFSETQ. The CDR3 runs 15 residues. This CDR3 is CASSFGDISYNEQFF. The CDR3, as DNA: TGCGCCAGCAGCTTCGGGGATATCTCCTACAATGAGCAGTTCTTC.

A few counts support this clonotype. This rearrangement joins TRBV6-2 or TRBV6-3 to TRBJ1-5; the D gene is possibly TRBD1 (5 bases). This CDR3 region has 15 residues. V was trimmed by 1 base and J by 4 bases, leaving 11 bases between them. Looked up from germline, CDR1 is MNHEY and CDR2 is SVGEGT. CDR3 amino acids: CASSYYPEGNQPQHF. CDR3 sequence (DNA): TGTGCCAGCAGTTACTACCCCGAGGGGAATCAGCCCCAGCATTTT.

The table lists this clonotype with a few counts. The chain joins TRBV7-3 to TRBJ1-2; 7 bases match TRBD1. V lost 5 bases and J lost 6; bases outside the gene matches: 6. The CDR3 is made up of 13 amino acids. Germline values: CDR1 SGHTA, CDR2 FQGTGA. The chain's CDR3 is CASSPAGGNGYTF. In DNA form, the CDR3 reads TGTGCCAGCAGCCCCGCAGGGGGGAATGGCTACACCTTC. Supplemented by reference TRBV7-3 and TRBJ1-2, the full variable domain reads GAGVSQTPSNKVTEKGKYVELRCDPISGHTALYWYRQSLGQGPEFLIYFQGTGAADDSGLPNDRFFAVRPEGSVSTLKIQRTERGDSAVYLCASSPAGGNGYTFGSGTRLTVV.

The rearrangement uses TRBV13 and TRBJ1-2; no clear D. V lost 3 bases and J lost 3, with 17 bases in between. The germline CDR1 and CDR2 sequences are PRHDT and FYEKMQ (reference sequence). This CDR3 has 16 amino acids. CDR3 protein: CASSFSPDGPHYGYTF. The CDR3 DNA reads TGTGCCAGCAGCTTTTCCCCGGACGGGCCCCACTATGGCTACACCTTC. The complete variable domain, with remaining parts taken from reference TRBV13 and TRBJ1-2, reads AAGVIQSPRHLIKEKRETATLKCYPIPRHDTVYWYQQGPGQDPQFLISFYEKMQSDKGSIPDRFSAQQFSDYHSELNMSSLELGDSALYFCASSFSPDGPHYGYTFGSGTRLTVV.

This clonotype was counted a few times. The chain carries TRBV7-2 and TRBJ1-2; D call uncertain. The CDR3 is made up of 15 amino acids. The V gene lost 1 base and the J gene lost 4 bases, with 13 bases spanning the gap. Per the germline V gene, CDR1 is SGHTA and CDR2 is FQGNSA. The CDR3, as DNA: TGTGCCAGCAGCTTAGGGAAGGGCAGCAGCTATGGCTACACCTTC. Protein: CASSLGKGSSYGYTF.